The 27 T cell receptor beta chains below all came from one sample that was sequenced in a study of Ad26.COV2.S vaccination and SARS-CoV-2 variants. Stated treatment: some 19 received Ad26.COV2.S at low or high dose, single or two shots; about 5 received placebo; per-sample allocation not given. After the first vaccine or placebo injection, samples were drawn on day 63. Libraries were prepared by immunoSEQ multiplex PCR; TCRdb keeps only in-frame clonotypes and omits some of them. This sample carries roughly 510,000 clones, roughly 85% of them seen once, and the ten largest clones take roughly 12%. Here the sequenced sample was peripheral blood, taken in a trial of Ad26.COV2.S vaccine versus placebo. The source of these receptors is a person aged 18-60 years who received the Ad26.COV2.S COVID-19 vaccine or a placebo.

The V and J genes are TRBV3-1 (or the pseudogene TRBV3-2) and TRBJ2-5, with D possibly being TRBD1 (6 bases). This CDR3 is 14 amino acids long. V lost 3 bases to trimming and J lost 2 bases, with 10 bases between them. Germline values: CDR1 LGHDT, CDR2 YNNKEL (reference sequence). CDR3 sequence: CASSQGASQETQYF. The CDR3 coding sequence is TGTGCCAGCAGCCAGGGGGCTTCTCAAGAGACCCAGTACTTC.

The chain couples TRBV27 to TRBJ1-6, with D possibly being TRBD1 (5 bases). Germline V lookup: CDR1 MNHEY, CDR2 SMNVEV (reference sequence). Between the trimmed V and J ends, which lost 7 bases and 9 bases, there was a span of 10 bases. The CDR3 consists of 12 residues. The CDR3 sequence is CASTSGVSPLHF. The CDR3 bases are TGTGCCAGCACCTCGGGGGTTTCACCCCTCCACTTT.

The CDR3 DNA reads TGTGCCACCAGCAGGGCAGGACTAGCAGGGGCAGATACGCAGTATTTT. The encoded protein is CATSRAGLAGADTQYF. The chain uses TRBV15 and TRBJ2-3, with TRBD2 matching 8 bases. The CDR3 runs 16 residues. Germline CDR1 reads LNHNV; CDR2 reads YYDKDF (reference sequence). V shed 3 bases and J 4 bases; nucleotides not matched to a gene: 9.

This chain joins TRBV9 and TRBJ2-3; TRBD2 matches at 9 bases. J gave up 6 bases and V 3 bases, and 8 bases lay outside the gene matches. The germline V gene encodes CDR1 SGDLS and CDR2 YYNGEE. CDR3 length: 15 residues. CDR3 protein: CASSAASGMGDTQYF. The CDR3 DNA is TGTGCCAGCAGCGCGGCTAGCGGGATGGGGGATACGCAGTATTTT.

The rearrangement joins TRBV7-9 to TRBJ2-1; D tentatively fits TRBD1 or TRBD2 (6 bases each). The V end lost 5 bases, the J end lost 13 bases, and 12 bases lay between the germline ends. The germline gives CDR1 SEHNR, CDR2 FQNEAQ (reference sequence). This CDR3 contains 11 residues. The CDR3 spells CASSQPGGQFF. In DNA, the CDR3 is TGTGCCAGCAGCCAACCCGGGGGCCAGTTCTTC.

The genes are TRBV4-2 and TRBJ2-1, with 13 bases matching TRBD2. This CDR3 contains 15 residues. Germline CDR1 reads LGHNA; CDR2 reads YNFKEQ. Trimming cost V 4 bases and J 5 bases; bases outside gene matches: 2. The CDR3 DNA reads TGTGCCAGCAGCCCCGGACTAGCGGGAGACAATGAGCAGTTCTTC. Residues: CASSPGLAGDNEQFF.

This clone was seen more than once but under ten times. V gene TRBV6-2 or TRBV6-3 combines with J gene TRBJ2-2; D uncertain. V lost 2 bases and J 4 bases, leaving 8 bases between the germline ends. Per germline, CDR1 MNHEY and CDR2 SVGEGT. The CDR3 totals 14 residues. CDR3 DNA sequence: TGTGCCAGCAGTTACGCCCAACCCACCGGGGAGCTGTTTTTT. Its protein is CASSYAQPTGELFF.

The V call is TRBV6-5, the J call TRBJ2-1; no definite D call. The CDR3 loop spans 13 amino acids. Germline lookup yields CDR1 MNHEY and CDR2 SVGAGI. The ends were cut back, 5 bases at V and 5 bases at J, with 10 bases in the middle. The CDR3 spells CASSSRMNNEQFF. The CDR3, as DNA: TGTGCCAGCAGTAGTAGGATGAACAATGAGCAGTTCTTC.

The chain employs TRBV2 and TRBJ2-1, with TRBD2 identical over 14 bases. The CDR3 length is 16 residues. Trimming at V came to 9 bases and at J to 10 bases, leaving 14 bases not matched to a gene. Germline V CDR1 and CDR2: SNHLY, FYNNEI. The CDR3: CARLESGLAGVGEQFF. In nucleotides, the CDR3 is TGTGCCAGACTCGAATCGGGACTAGCGGGAGTGGGCGAGCAGTTCTTC.

The chain uses TRBV21-1 and TRBJ1-2. TRBV21-1 is a recognized pseudogene. This CDR3 contains 14 residues. CDR3 loop: CASSKIWTLYGYTF. CDR3 DNA: TGTGCCAGCAGCAAAATCTGGACCCTCTATGGCTACACCTTC.

This clone was picked up one time. The chain links TRBV7-9 to TRBJ2-2; D is possibly TRBD2 (5 bases). Germline CDR1 is SEHNR and CDR2 is FQNEAQ (reference sequence). Between the trimmed V and J ends, which lost 2 bases and 3 bases, there was a span of 10 bases. This CDR3 is built from 15 residues. In DNA, the CDR3 is TGTGCCAGCAGCTTACCTAGCATGGACACCGGGGAGCTGTTTTTT. Translated: CASSLPSMDTGELFF. The whole variable domain, remainder taken from reference TRBV7-9 and TRBJ2-2, is DTGVSQNPRHKITKRGQNVTFRCDPISEHNRLYWYRQTLGQGPEFLTYFQNEAQLEKSRLLSDRFSAERPKGSFSTLEIQRTEQGDSAMYLCASSLPSMDTGELFFGEGSRLTVL.

This chain joins TRBV7-2 and TRBJ1-2, with unresolved D. Per germline, CDR1 SGHTA and CDR2 FQGNSA. Trimming removed 4 bases at V and 8 bases at J, with 17 bases between. The CDR3 covers 14 residues. The CDR3 DNA follows: TGTGCCAGCAGCTCGTCCTCCAAAGATGGCGGCTACACCTTC. Translated, it gives CASSSSSKDGGYTF.

The chain joins TRBV29-1 to TRBJ2-1; no definite D call. Between the trimmed V and J ends, which lost 2 bases and 6 bases, there was a span of 11 bases. This CDR3 comprises 13 residues. Germline V lookup: CDR1 SQVTM, CDR2 ANQGSEA. The CDR3 protein is CSVEMVAANEQFF. DNA of the CDR3: TGCAGCGTTGAAATGGTAGCCGCCAATGAGCAGTTCTTC.

This clone was counted once. The V gene is TRBV6-1, the J gene TRBJ2-3, with D perhaps matching TRBD1 or TRBD2 (5 bases each). The CDR3 consists of 17 residues. The germline gives CDR1 MNHNS, CDR2 SASEGT. V lost 4 bases and J 2 bases, leaving 19 bases between the germline ends. CDR3 sequence (DNA): TGTGCCAGCAGTGCCAGGGACCGTAACCAATTCACAGATACGCAGTATTTT. The encoded protein is CASSARDRNQFTDTQYF.

The V gene is TRBV5-1, the J gene TRBJ2-7; D uncertain. Trimming removed 5 bases at V and 5 bases at J, with 14 bases between. The CDR3 is 13 amino acids. Germline CDR1 is SGHRS and CDR2 is YFSETQ. Here the CDR3 DNA reads TGCGCCAGCAGTCACGCTGGGTTCGACGAGCAGTACTTC. Translating gives CASSHAGFDEQYF.

The V call is TRBV5-6, the J call TRBJ1-4; 7 nucleotides match TRBD1. Trimming at V came to 3 bases and at J to 5 bases, leaving 4 bases not matched to a gene. The CDR3 runs to 14 residues. Germline V CDR1 and CDR2: SGHDT, YYEEEE. This CDR3 is CASSSGQTNEKLFF. The CDR3, as DNA: TGTGCCAGCAGCTCGGGACAGACCAATGAAAAACTGTTTTTT. Combining the CDR3 with reference TRBV5-6 and TRBJ1-4 gives the whole variable domain DAGVTQSPTHLIKTRGQQVTLRCSPKSGHDTVSWYQQALGQGPQFIFQYYEEEERQRGNFPDRFSGHQFPNYSSELNVNALLLGDSALYLCASSSGQTNEKLFFGSGTQLSVL.

CDR3: CSVVLPHSWTGELFF. As DNA, the CDR3 is TGCAGCGTTGTATTGCCTCACTCGTGGACCGGGGAGCTGTTTTTT. The J gene is TRBJ2-2, the V gene TRBV29-1; unclear D gene. CDR1 and CDR2 (germline): SQVTM, ANQGSEA. CDR3 size: 15 residues. Trimming took 4 bases from V and 5 from J, leaving 17 bases between them.

The gene calls are TRBV5-1 and TRBJ2-3, with no clear D. The V gene lost 0 bases and the J gene lost 4 bases, with 6 bases spanning the gap. The V gene's germline CDR1 is SGHRS and CDR2 YFSETQ. The CDR3 is made up of 13 amino acids. CDR3 amino acids: CASSLEWADTQYF. CDR3 sequence (DNA): TGCGCCAGCAGCTTGGAATGGGCAGATACGCAGTATTTT.

The genes are TRBV9 and TRBJ2-7; 7 bases match TRBD1. The CDR3 spans 14 residues. The germline V gene has CDR1 SGDLS and CDR2 YYNGEE. V trimming: 4 bases; J trimming: 7 bases; junction bases outside the gene matches: 11. This chain's CDR3 is CASSKGGFFEEQYF. CDR3 DNA sequence: TGTGCCAGCAGCAAAGGGGGCTTCTTTGAGGAGCAGTACTTC.

The sample holds one count of this clone. This chain links TRBV19 with TRBJ1-1, with unresolved D. Germline CDR1 is LNHDA and CDR2 is SQIVND (reference sequence). Trimming removed 7 bases at V and 3 bases at J, with 12 bases between. The CDR3 contains 13 residues. CDR3 region: CASTRGMDTEAFF. Written as DNA, the CDR3 is TGTGCCAGTACGAGAGGGATGGACACTGAAGCTTTCTTT.

The chain couples TRBV5-1 to TRBJ2-1; D is possibly TRBD2 (5 bases). V shed 0 bases and J shed 9 bases, with 16 bases lying between them. The CDR3 covers 15 residues. The germline CDR1 and CDR2 sequences are SGHRS and YFSETQ. The CDR3 DNA is TGCGCCAGCAGCTTGGAGTTTGAACTAGGCCTTGAGCAGTTCTTC. This translates into CASSLEFELGLEQFF. Filled out from reference TRBV5-1 and TRBJ2-1, the complete variable domain reads KAGVTQTPRYLIKTRGQQVTLSCSPISGHRSVSWYQQTPGQGLQFLFEYFSETQRNKGNFPGRFSGRQFSNSRSEMNVSTLELGDSALYLCASSLEFELGLEQFFGPGTRLTVL.

The genes are TRBV28 and TRBJ2-5, with 7 positions matching TRBD1. The germline CDR1 and CDR2 sequences are MDHEN and SYDVKM. CDR3 size: 13 residues. J gave up 4 bases and V 3 bases, and 2 bases lay outside the gene matches. The CDR3 bases are TGTGCCAGCAGTTTGACAGGGACAGAGACCCAGTACTTC. Translated: CASSLTGTETQYF.

This clone was detected a few times. The chain employs TRBV2 and TRBJ2-1, with D perhaps matching TRBD2 (7 bases). Looked up from germline, CDR1 is SNHLY and CDR2 is FYNNEI. This CDR3 has 14 amino acids. Between the trimmed V and J ends, which lost 7 bases and 11 bases, there was a span of 21 bases. The CDR3 spells CASKGGGALLKQFF. CDR3 DNA: TGTGCCAGCAAGGGGGGAGGGGCTCTCCTCAAGCAGTTCTTC.

The V call is TRBV28, the J call TRBJ2-1, with a weak D call TRBD2 (7 bases). Germline values: CDR1 MDHEN, CDR2 SYDVKM. This CDR3 is 14 amino acids long. The V end was cut by 8 bases, the J end by 0 bases, with 11 bases between. The CDR3 is CASGGGGSYNEQFF. The CDR3 nucleotides read TGTGCCAGCGGGGGAGGGGGCTCCTACAATGAGCAGTTCTTC.

Details on this clone: This specimen includes other DNA sequences encoding the same CDR3. The V and J genes are TRBV9 and TRBJ2-7; D perhaps matches TRBD2 (5 bases). Germline CDR1 SGDLS, CDR2 YYNGEE. The V gene lost 0 bases and the J gene lost 3 bases, with 10 bases spanning the gap. CDR3 size: 14 residues. CDR3 protein: CASSVAGGGYEQYF. CDR3 DNA sequence: TGTGCCAGCAGCGTAGCTGGAGGAGGCTACGAGCAGTACTTC.

Concerning this clone itself: Other DNA sequences in the same sample also yield this CDR3. The V and J genes are TRBV7-2 and TRBJ1-1; 7 bases are a match to TRBD1. Germline V gene lookup returns CDR1 SGHTA and CDR2 FQGNSA. The CDR3 contains 14 residues. The junction had 0 bases not matched to a gene; V was cut back by 1 base and J by 1 base. In DNA, the CDR3 is TGTGCCAGCAGCTTAGGACAGGGGAACACTGAAGCTTTCTTT. As protein: CASSLGQGNTEAFF.

The rearrangement uses TRBV4-2 and TRBJ2-1; TRBD2 agrees at 9 bases. Germline V gives CDR1 LGHNA, CDR2 YNFKEQ. The CDR3 is 16 amino acids. Germline trimming cut 0 bases from V and 3 bases from J; bases unmatched to any gene: 3. This chain's CDR3 is CASSQEETSGYNEQFF. CDR3 coding DNA: TGTGCCAGCAGCCAAGAAGAGACTAGCGGCTACAATGAGCAGTTCTTC.